This TCR beta chain was obtained from a study of metastatic and nonmetastatic thyroid tumors. Whole-study context: Repertoire comparisons spanned blood and tumor or nodule tissue from malignant and benign thyroid patients.

The CDR3 consists of 12 residues. Germline V lookup: CDR1 ENHRY, CDR2 SYGVKD. About this clone itself: The junction departs from the called germline gene at one end, perhaps through a read error.

Among the patients, none had received any treatment before thyroid surgery. MiXCR reprocessed the PCR reads for TCRdb. The sample has about 25,000 clones, around 20% seen once. The receptor was isolated from a female donor with papillary thyroid cancer or a benign thyroid nodule (not recorded which). Some clones in this sample may be carry-over from other donors' samples. This chain joins TRBV10-3 and TRBJ2-7; a possible D gene is TRBD2 (6 bases). Sequencing was carried out using adjacent normal tissue. The CDR3 DNA follows: TGTGCCACCAGTGGACTATGCCCCGAGCAGTACTTC. This translates into CATSGLCPEQYF.